Following are 8 T cell receptor beta chains from one sample sequenced in a study of blood T cell repertoires in COVID-19. Generated by immunoSEQ multiplex PCR, the TCRdb table keeps only in-frame clones and is missing some. The repertoire holds 150,000 to 200,000 clones, with about 81% as singletons. Input material: peripheral blood. The source is a man aged 60-69 years with active or convalescent COVID-19.

This chain uses TRBV28 with TRBJ2-6; TRBD1 agrees at 11 bases. Germline CDR1 is MDHEN and CDR2 is SYDVKM. Unmatched junction bases numbered 4, after V lost 8 bases and J lost 1 base. The CDR3 has 16 residues. CDR3: CASGTGGESGANVLTF. The CDR3 DNA reads TGTGCCAGCGGGACAGGGGGTGAATCTGGGGCCAACGTCCTGACTTTC.

The V gene is TRBV5-5, the J gene TRBJ1-4; 9 bases match TRBD1. The CDR3 covers 15 residues. The V gene end was trimmed by 3 bases and the J gene end by 4 bases; junction bases not matched to a gene: 4. Germline CDR1 SGHKS, CDR2 YYEKEE (reference sequence). Here the CDR3 reads CASSYSGQGNEKLFF. CDR3 coding DNA: TGTGCCAGCAGCTACTCGGGACAGGGTAATGAAAAACTGTTTTTT. The whole variable domain, filled in from reference TRBV5-5 and TRBJ1-4, reads DAGVTQSPTHLIKTRGQQVTLRCSPISGHKSVSWYQQVLGQGPQFIFQYYEKEERGRGNFPDRFSARQFPNYSSELNVNALLLGDSALYLCASSYSGQGNEKLFFGSGTQLSVL.

The chain is built from TRBV6-1 and TRBJ2-5, with D perhaps matching TRBD2 (5 bases). The CDR3 has 18 residues. Trimming cost V 4 bases and J 4 bases, with 25 bases left between them. Germline values: CDR1 MNHNS, CDR2 SASEGT. CDR3 nucleotide sequence: TGTGCCAGCAGTGCCGGAGCCAGCAGCCTTGCGGGCGGAGAGACCCAGTACTTC. Protein sequence: CASSAGASSLAGGETQYF.

This clone was seen a single time. V gene TRBV6-5 combines with J gene TRBJ2-7; 10 bases map to TRBD1. V shed 5 bases and J 4 bases; nucleotides not matched to a gene: 8. The CDR3 runs to 15 residues. Germline CDR1 MNHEY, CDR2 SVGAGI. The CDR3 DNA follows: TGTGCCAGCAGTCCGCCGACAGGGGGCATTTACGAGCAGTACTTC. Translation: CASSPPTGGIYEQYF.

This clone was picked up a small number of times. The chain employs TRBV7-3 and TRBJ2-1; no firm D call. Germline values: CDR1 SGHTA, CDR2 FQGTGA. Trimming stripped 8 bases from V and 0 bases from J, with 14 bases between. CDR3 size: 15 residues. The CDR3 region is CASAPFHSSYNEQFF. DNA of the CDR3: TGTGCCAGCGCTCCATTCCACAGCTCCTACAATGAGCAGTTCTTC.

This rearrangement joins TRBV3-1 (or the pseudogene TRBV3-2) to TRBJ1-4; tentative D call: TRBD1 (6 bases). The V gene lost 1 base and the J gene lost 8 bases, with 14 bases spanning the gap. CDR1 LGHDT and CDR2 YNNKEL come from the germline V gene (reference sequence). The CDR3 runs to 15 residues. The CDR3 protein is CASSQAGTRPEKLFF. The CDR3 DNA sequence: TGTGCCAGCAGCCAAGCGGGGACAAGGCCAGAAAAACTGTTTTTT.

The gene calls are TRBV6-5 and TRBJ1-2, with 8 positions matching TRBD1. Germline-derived CDR1 and CDR2 are MNHEY and SVGAGI. The CDR3 contains 14 residues. V lost 4 bases and J lost 4; bases outside the gene matches: 5. In DNA form, the CDR3 reads TGTGCCAGCAGTTCTCTACAGGGGGTCTATGGCTACACCTTC. Its translation: CASSSLQGVYGYTF.

V usage is TRBV7-2 and J usage is TRBJ2-4, with 7 positions matching TRBD2. This CDR3 region has 18 residues. V lost 2 bases, J lost 7 bases, and 17 bases stayed unmatched. Germline loops: CDR1 SGHTA, CDR2 FQGNSA. CDR3 in DNA: TGTGCCAGCAGCTTATTTGGTTCGTTGAGCGGGGCGGGGAACATTCAGTACTTC. Residues: CASSLFGSLSGAGNIQYF.